Each of the 3 T cell receptor beta chains below was sequenced from the same sample in a study of shared clonotypes between healthy human individuals. Generated by immunoSEQ multiplex PCR, the TCRdb table keeps only in-frame clones and is missing some. The data hold more than 2 million clones, with 95% observed a single time. Sequenced material: naive CD4+ T cells sorted from blood. The subset is: CD45RA+ positively selected. The receptor source for this set is a man in his late teens or twenties in good health.

This sequence joins TRBV18 and TRBJ2-7, with D perhaps matching TRBD1 or TRBD2 (5 bases each). V was clipped by 0 bases and J by 0 bases, with 9 bases between them. The CDR3 consists of 15 residues. Germline-derived CDR1 and CDR2 are KGHSH and LQKENI. CDR3 DNA sequence: TGTGCCAGCTCACCACCGGGACGGTACTCCTACGAGCAGTACTTC. This gives the protein CASSPPGRYSYEQYF.

This sequence joins TRBV6-1 and TRBJ1-5; D is perhaps TRBD1 (5 bases). The V and J ends lost 4 bases and 0 bases respectively, with 16 bases between them. CDR1 is MNHNS and CDR2 is SASEGT in the germline V gene. The CDR3 has 17 amino acids. CDR3 in amino acids: CASSGPAGHNSNQPQHF. CDR3 in DNA: TGTGCCAGCAGTGGGCCGGCAGGGCATAATAGCAATCAGCCCCAGCATTTT.

The CDR3 region has the DNA TGTGCCAGCAGTCCTTCGACAGGGACCTACGAGCAGTACTTC. This translates into CASSPSTGTYEQYF. The chain joins TRBV6-1 to TRBJ2-7, with 7 bases identical to TRBD1. The trim removed 5 bases at V and 2 bases at J, leaving 6 bases unmatched. Germline V CDR1 and CDR2: MNHNS, SASEGT. The CDR3 totals 14 residues.